Given below is one T cell receptor beta chain in context. TCRdb keeps only in-frame clones here, not all; method: immunoSEQ multiplex PCR. The table includes 250,000 to 300,000 clones, around 86% detected once. These data are taken from a study of blood T cell repertoires in COVID-19. The CDR3 totals 14 residues. V dropped 5 bases and J dropped 6; count of bases not matched to a gene: 10. In germline, CDR1 is MNHEY, CDR2 SVGEGT. Sequenced: peripheral blood. This receptor was identified in a woman in her forties who had recovered from COVID-19. The chain couples TRBV6-2 or TRBV6-3 to TRBJ2-7; 7 nucleotides align to TRBD1. The CDR3 coding sequence is TGTGCCAGCAGTCCCCCTGACAGGGACGGCGAGCAGTACTTC. It is translated as CASSPPDRDGEQYF.